Each of the 21 T cell receptor beta chains below was sequenced from the same sample in a study of T cells after yellow fever vaccination. MiXCR was run by TCRdb on the 5' RACE reads, yielding one entry per CDR3 protein. This sample has about 630,000 distinct CDR3 sequences, with 10% to 15% found just once. The sample consisted of PBMCs, taken on the day of the yellow fever booster vaccination. The receptors come from a man aged 25-45 years who received the YFV17D yellow fever vaccine.

This clonotype came up a few times. J is TRBJ2-7 and V is TRBV27; tentatively, D is TRBD2 (6 bases). Germline CDR1 and CDR2: MNHEY and SMNVEV (reference sequence). The CDR3 contains 16 residues. V was shortened by 6 bases and J by 4 bases, with 22 bases between the two germline ends. Written as DNA, the CDR3 is TGTGCCAGCAGGGGACTGTCATTTGGGGGATCGTACGAGCAGTACTTC. Amino acid sequence: CASRGLSFGGSYEQYF.

This chain connects TRBV30 to TRBJ2-3, with D tentatively TRBD1 or TRBD2 (5 bases each). Germline CDR1 GTSNPN, CDR2 SVGIG (reference sequence). The CDR3 has 14 amino acids. Trimming removed 0 bases at V and 1 base at J, with 8 bases between. CDR3 bases: TGTGCCTGGAGTGTCAGAGGGGGCACAGATACGCAGTATTTT. Residues: CAWSVRGGTDTQYF.

The sample holds a few counts of this clonotype. The chain recombines TRBV5-1 with TRBJ2-7; no clear D. The CDR3 extends over 13 amino acids. In germline, CDR1 is SGHRS, CDR2 YFSETQ. Deletions cut 4 bases from V and 2 bases from J, with 10 bases between. For the CDR3, the DNA is TGCGCCAGCAGCCGAGACGGACCCTACGAGCAGTACTTC. Translated, it gives CASSRDGPYEQYF.

The rearrangement joins TRBV9 to TRBJ2-4, with 9 bases identical to TRBD2. This CDR3 is 16 amino acids long. V was clipped by 4 bases and J by 8 bases; unmatched bases: 13. Germline values: CDR1 SGDLS, CDR2 YYNGEE. The CDR3: CASSPAGGGGPYIQYF. The CDR3 nucleotides read TGTGCCAGCAGCCCCGCGGGAGGGGGAGGGCCCTACATTCAGTACTTC.

This clonotype has only a few counts. The chain couples TRBV28 to TRBJ2-5, with D possibly being TRBD1 (6 bases). The CDR3 extends over 16 amino acids. V lost 3 bases to trimming and J lost 1 base, with 15 bases between them. Germline CDR1 MDHEN, CDR2 SYDVKM. In DNA form, the CDR3 reads TGTGCCAGCAGTTTGCAAGCAGGGGTCCCCCAAGAGACCCAGTACTTC. Translating gives CASSLQAGVPQETQYF. Full variable domain (remainder filled in from reference TRBV28 and TRBJ2-5): DVKVTQSSRYLVKRTGEKVFLECVQDMDHENMFWYRQDPGLGLRLIYFSYDVKMKEKGDIPEGYSVSREKKERFSLILESASTNQTSMYLCASSLQAGVPQETQYFGPGTRLLVL.

This clonotype has only a few counts. This chain connects TRBV9 to TRBJ2-7; D is undetermined. The germline CDR1 and CDR2 sequences are SGDLS and YYNGEE. The ends were cut back, 3 bases at V and 3 bases at J, with 13 bases in the middle. This CDR3 region has 14 residues. Written as DNA, the CDR3 is TGTGCCAGCAGCGCCAGGATGGGCGGCTACGAGCAGTACTTC. As protein: CASSARMGGYEQYF. Full variable domain (outside the CDR3, taken from reference TRBV9 and TRBJ2-7): DSGVTQTPKHLITATGQRVTLRCSPRSGDLSVYWYQQSLDQGLQFLIQYYNGEERAKGNILERFSAQQFPDLHSELNLSSLELGDSALYFCASSARMGGYEQYFGPGTRLTVT.

This clonotype was seen a few times. The CDR3 nucleotides read TGCGCCAGCAGCTTGGGGGGGTCGGGGGGTCAGCCCCAGCATTTT. This gives the protein CASSLGGSGGQPQHF. The chain links TRBV5-1 to TRBJ1-5; D is possibly TRBD1 (5 bases). The CDR3 is 15 amino acids. Trimming took off 0 bases at V and 6 bases at J, with 13 bases between the two ends. Germline values: CDR1 SGHRS, CDR2 YFSETQ.

This clonotype was recorded a few times. The CDR3 loop reads CASSLRTSDPNEQYF. CDR3 DNA sequence: TGTGCCAGCAGTCTAAGGACTAGCGATCCTAACGAGCAGTACTTC. This sequence joins TRBV7-6 and TRBJ2-7, with 9 bases matching TRBD2. The CDR3 totals 15 residues. J was trimmed by 5 bases and V by 6 bases; bases with no gene match: 11. Germline V gene sequence: CDR1 SGHVS, CDR2 FNYEAQ.

This clonotype was recorded a few times. V usage is TRBV24-1 and J usage is TRBJ2-3; a possible D gene is TRBD2 (5 bases). CDR1 and CDR2 from the germline V gene are KGHDR and SFDVKD. V lost 9 bases and J lost 0, with 12 bases in between. This CDR3 spans 14 amino acids. The CDR3 protein is CATRSGYSTDTQYF. As DNA, the CDR3 is TGTGCCACCCGTTCGGGGTATAGCACAGATACGCAGTATTTT.

This clonotype appeared a few times. The chain combines TRBV9 with TRBJ2-3, with 7 bases fitting TRBD1. The CDR3 sequence is 15 residues long. Germline V lookup: CDR1 SGDLS, CDR2 YYNGEE. With 3 bases clipped from V and 1 base from J, the junction kept 5 bases outside the gene matches. CDR3 sequence: CASSGQGSGTDTQYF. The CDR3 DNA reads as TGTGCCAGCAGCGGACAGGGCTCAGGCACAGATACGCAGTATTTT. The full variable domain, rest sourced from reference TRBV9 and TRBJ2-3, is DSGVTQTPKHLITATGQRVTLRCSPRSGDLSVYWYQQSLDQGLQFLIQYYNGEERAKGNILERFSAQQFPDLHSELNLSSLELGDSALYFCASSGQGSGTDTQYFGPGTRLTVL.

This clonotype was picked up a small number of times. This chain connects TRBV6-2 or TRBV6-3 to TRBJ2-7; 7 bases are a match to TRBD2. V dropped 7 bases and J dropped 6; count of bases not matched to a gene: 9. Germline values: CDR1 MNHEY, CDR2 SVGEGT. This CDR3 region has 13 residues. CDR3 residues: CASKLGEGIEQYF. The CDR3 nucleotides read TGTGCCAGCAAGCTGGGGGAGGGAATCGAGCAGTACTTC.

The CDR3 DNA is TGCAGTGCTAGTGCCGGACTAGGCGGGGGGGAGCTGTTTTTT. It encodes CSASAGLGGGELFF. The rearrangement links TRBV20-1 to TRBJ2-2; 7 positions agree with TRBD2. With V trimmed by 3 bases and J by 8 bases, 9 bases remained unmatched. The germline CDR1 and CDR2 sequences are DFQATT and SNEGSKA (reference sequence). This CDR3 is built from 14 residues.

This clonotype was detected many times. The rearrangement joins TRBV11-2 to TRBJ2-1, with TRBD2 matching over 7 bases. V dropped 1 base and J dropped 10; count of bases not matched to a gene: 10. CDR1 and CDR2 (germline): SGHAT, FQNNGV. This CDR3 contains 15 residues. CDR3 in DNA: TGTGCCAGCAGCTTAGGGGGGGGAGCCTCCGGAGAGCAGTTCTTC. It yields the protein CASSLGGGASGEQFF.

CDR3 sequence: CAWSEAVTGDQPQHF. The CDR3 DNA is TGTGCCTGGAGTGAAGCCGTTACAGGGGACCAGCCCCAGCATTTT. The rearrangement links TRBV30 to TRBJ1-5; the match to TRBD1 covers 7 bases. The CDR3 extends over 15 amino acids. The trim removed 1 base at V and 7 bases at J, leaving 10 bases unmatched. Germline V gives CDR1 GTSNPN, CDR2 SVGIG (reference sequence).

The chain is built from TRBV27 and TRBJ2-5, with TRBD1 matching over 7 bases. Germline lookup yields CDR1 MNHEY and CDR2 SMNVEV (reference sequence). This CDR3 has 15 amino acids. Trimming at V came to 0 bases and at J to 5 bases, leaving 6 bases not matched to a gene. The CDR3 bases are TGTGCCAGCAGTTTATCTCAGGCAGGGGGTGAGACCCAGTACTTC. Protein sequence: CASSLSQAGGETQYF.

This clonotype was counted only a few times. This chain uses TRBV5-1 with TRBJ2-1; 11 positions match TRBD2. This CDR3 contains 15 residues. Per germline, CDR1 SGHRS and CDR2 YFSETQ. V shed 4 bases and J 8 bases; nucleotides not matched to a gene: 8. CDR3 loop: CASSVSGRATDEQFF. CDR3 nucleotides: TGCGCCAGCAGCGTTAGCGGGAGGGCCACGGATGAGCAGTTCTTC.

The count of this clonotype is one. The chain employs TRBV28 and TRBJ1-4; 8 nucleotides line up with TRBD1. The CDR3 consists of 17 residues. Germline CDR1 reads MDHEN; CDR2 reads SYDVKM. The V and J ends lost 6 bases and 8 bases, in that order; junction bases with no gene match: 17. CDR3 sequence: CASRPTLGGRGQEKLFF. The CDR3 region has the DNA TGTGCCAGCAGACCCACCCTAGGGGGCAGGGGGCAAGAAAAACTGTTTTTT.

A few counts support this clonotype. The DNA for the CDR3 is TGTGCTAGTGGTTTCGTCGGACAGGGGGCGGATGAGCAGTTCTTC. Translating it yields CASGFVGQGADEQFF. The chain links TRBV12-5 to TRBJ2-1, with 11 bases aligning to TRBD1. Per the germline V gene, CDR1 is LGHNT and CDR2 is FRNRAP. Trimming took 3 bases from V and 8 from J; bases not matched to a gene: 6. The length of the CDR3 is 15 residues.

This clonotype showed up just a few times. The chain recombines TRBV5-1 with TRBJ2-1; either TRBD1 or TRBD2 may fit D (7 bases each). The CDR3 contains 14 residues. V was cut by 4 bases and J by 8 bases, with 16 bases left in between. The V gene's germline CDR1 is SGHRS and CDR2 YFSETQ. The CDR3 DNA is TGCGCCAGCAGCGGGGGGGCAGGGGGATATGAGCAGTTCTTC. Translating gives CASSGGAGGYEQFF.

V is TRBV24-1 and J is TRBJ2-2, with a tentative D call TRBD1 (7 bases). The V gene lost 3 bases and the J gene lost 8 bases, with 15 bases spanning the gap. Germline lookup yields CDR1 KGHDR and CDR2 SFDVKD. This CDR3 region has 15 residues. CDR3 in amino acids: CATSDAGQPQGELFF. The CDR3 coding sequence is TGTGCCACCAGTGATGCGGGACAGCCCCAGGGGGAGCTGTTTTTT.

This clonotype appeared many times. The chain employs TRBV6-1 and TRBJ2-3, with 9 bases identical to TRBD1. CDR1 and CDR2 (germline): MNHNS, SASEGT. V lost 9 bases, J lost 11 bases, and 15 bases stayed unmatched. CDR3 length equals 14 residues. The CDR3 sequence is CASGIDRGSQRQYF. CDR3 nucleotide sequence: TGTGCCAGTGGTATCGACAGGGGGTCCCAGAGGCAGTATTTT.